These 7 T cell receptor beta chains were all obtained from the same sample, sequenced in a study of blood T cell repertoires in COVID-19. Assay: immunoSEQ multiplex PCR; the TCRdb copy retains only in-frame clones and omits some. This repertoire shows around 370,000 clones, 70% to 90% found once; its top ten account for about 1.2%. Material for sequencing was PBMCs or T cells enriched from blood (not recorded which). The source of these receptors is a woman aged 18-29 years who had recovered from COVID-19.

This chain links TRBV18 with TRBJ1-3; D is uncertain. This CDR3 has 14 residues. Trimming shortened V by 2 bases and J by 3 bases, and 8 bases separated the two germline ends. The germline V gene encodes CDR1 KGHSH and CDR2 LQKENI. The CDR3 loop is CASSPESRGNTIYF. CDR3 nucleotide sequence: TGTGCCAGCTCACCAGAATCGCGTGGAAACACCATATATTTT. The complete variable domain, with remaining parts taken from reference TRBV18 and TRBJ1-3, reads NAGVMQNPRHLVRRRGQEARLRCSPMKGHSHVYWYRQLPEEGLKFMVYLQKENIIDESGMPKERFSAEFPKEGPSILRIQQVVRGDSAAYFCASSPESRGNTIYFGEGSWLTVV.

The J gene is TRBJ1-5, the V gene TRBV7-2, with D unresolved. The ends were cut back, 1 base at V and 1 base at J, with 8 bases in the middle. CDR1 and CDR2 (germline): SGHTA, FQGNSA. This CDR3 region has 15 residues. DNA of the CDR3: TGTGCCAGCAGCTTAGGAGGGATAAGCAATCAGCCCCAGCATTTT. It specifies CASSLGGISNQPQHF.

J is TRBJ1-1 and V is TRBV30; 7 bases line up with TRBD1. V lost 3 bases to trimming and J lost 4 bases; unmatched junction nucleotides: 5. The CDR3 has 13 amino acids. Germline CDR1 GTSNPN, CDR2 SVGIG (reference sequence). Written as DNA, the CDR3 is TGTGCCTGGAGACTGACAGGGCTCACTGAAGCTTTCTTT. This codes for CAWRLTGLTEAFF.

The J gene is TRBJ1-1, the V gene TRBV7-2; D unclear. Germline V gene data show CDR1 as SGHTA and CDR2 as FQGNSA. This CDR3 comprises 13 residues. Trimming removed 3 bases at V and 6 bases at J, with 11 bases between. The CDR3: CASSFNPVAEAFF. Written as DNA, the CDR3 is TGTGCCAGCAGCTTTAATCCGGTGGCTGAAGCTTTCTTT. Together with reference TRBV7-2 and TRBJ1-1, the CDR3 gives the full variable domain: GAGVSQSPSNKVTEKGKDVELRCDPISGHTALYWYRQSLGQGLEFLIYFQGNSAPDKSGLPSDRFSAERTGGSVSTLTIQRTQQEDSAVYLCASSFNPVAEAFFGQGTRLTVV.

This clone has only one observation. This chain connects TRBV10-1 to TRBJ2-3; 7 bases map to TRBD2. V dropped 0 bases and J dropped 8; count of bases not matched to a gene: 11. The CDR3 extends over 16 amino acids. Germline CDR1 and CDR2: WNHNN and SYGVQD (reference sequence). The CDR3 bases are TGCGCCAGCAGTGAGTCGGCTAGCGGCTCGAGGGGTACGCAGTATTTT. This encodes CASSESASGSRGTQYF.

The J gene is TRBJ2-2, the V gene TRBV29-1; 9 bases fit TRBD2. Germline assignment: CDR1 SQVTM and CDR2 ANQGSEA. The CDR3 is 14 amino acids. The V segment lost 4 bases and the J segment 6 bases; nucleotides outside the gene matches: 6. CDR3 in amino acids: CSVVTSGEAGELFF. The DNA of the CDR3 is TGCAGCGTTGTGACTAGCGGAGAGGCCGGGGAGCTGTTTTTT.

The chain combines TRBV7-8 with TRBJ1-5, with TRBD1 as a possible D gene (6 bases). Germline CDR1 and CDR2: SGHVS and FQNEAQ. CDR3 length: 16 residues. V lost 0 bases and J 6 bases, leaving 15 bases between the germline ends. This chain's CDR3 is CASSLAYREVLQPQHF. As DNA, the CDR3 is TGTGCCAGCAGCTTAGCTTACAGGGAAGTTCTTCAGCCCCAGCATTTT.